Listed here are 27 T cell receptor beta chains from one sample, sequenced in a study of T cells in Graves' hyperthyroidism and ophthalmopathy. Authors of the study amplified TCR beta CDR3 regions from RNA transcripts. When the TCR CDR3 underwent first-round RT-PCR, the HTBI primer set was used. TCRdb re-derived calls from the multiplex PCR reads in MiXCR, one entry per CDR3 protein. This repertoire shows about 600,000 distinct CDR3 sequences, approximately 15% found once; its top ten account for about an eighth. The material sequenced was blood. These receptors originate from a woman aged 50 to 60 with Graves' ophthalmopathy.

This clonotype was counted ten times or more. The chain has TRBV3-1 and TRBJ2-1; 11 nucleotides match TRBD2. This CDR3 comprises 15 residues. Germline assignment: CDR1 LGHDT and CDR2 YNNKEL (reference sequence). V was clipped by 5 bases and J by 7 bases; unmatched bases: 7. In DNA, the CDR3 is TGTGCCAGCAGCATTAGCGGGAGGGCCAGAAATGAGCAGTTCTTC. It is translated as CASSISGRARNEQFF.

This clonotype came up many times. V gene TRBV12-3 or TRBV12-4 combines with J gene TRBJ1-3, with D perhaps TRBD1 (5 bases). Trimming removed 2 bases from V and 3 bases from J, with 8 bases in between. This CDR3 comprises 14 residues. CDR3 protein: CASSLRTIGNTIYF. CDR3 in DNA: TGTGCCAGCAGTTTACGGACAATTGGAAACACCATATATTTT.

This clonotype was recorded many times. The DNA for the CDR3 is TGTGCCAGCAGCGTATTTTCTAGCGGGTTCGCAGATACGCAGTATTTT. Translation: CASSVFSSGFADTQYF. J is TRBJ2-3 and V is TRBV9; 8 bases fit TRBD2. After removal of 1 base from V and 4 bases from J, the junction contained 8 bases not matched to a gene. CDR3 size: 16 residues. Germline V gene sequence: CDR1 SGDLS, CDR2 YYNGEE. Supplemented by reference TRBV9 and TRBJ2-3, the full variable domain reads DSGVTQTPKHLITATGQRVTLRCSPRSGDLSVYWYQQSLDQGLQFLIQYYNGEERAKGNILERFSAQQFPDLHSELNLSSLELGDSALYFCASSVFSSGFADTQYFGPGTRLTVL.

Only one count was recorded for this clonotype. The CDR3 reads CASSRQGAPGYTF. For the CDR3, the DNA is TGTGCCAGCAGCCGACAGGGGGCCCCTGGCTACACCTTC. V is TRBV7-9 and J is TRBJ1-2; 10 nucleotides match TRBD1. The CDR3 is made up of 13 amino acids. V lost 5 bases to trimming and J lost 7 bases; unmatched junction nucleotides: 4. Looked up from germline, CDR1 is SEHNR and CDR2 is FQNEAQ (reference sequence). The whole variable domain, filled in from reference TRBV7-9 and TRBJ1-2, reads DTGVSQNPRHKITKRGQNVTFRCDPISEHNRLYWYRQTLGQGPEFLTYFQNEAQLEKSRLLSDRFSAERPKGSFSTLEIQRTEQGDSAMYLCASSRQGAPGYTFGSGTRLTVV.

This clonotype was seen many times. J is TRBJ2-7 and V is TRBV27; possibly TRBD1 for D (6 bases). CDR3 length: 15 residues. CDR1 and CDR2 (germline): MNHEY, SMNVEV (reference sequence). V was cut by 10 bases and J by 4 bases, with 23 bases left in between. DNA of the CDR3: TGTGCCACCATGGCATCCCCCAGGGGACGATACGAGCAGTACTTC. Protein sequence: CATMASPRGRYEQYF.

Many counts were recorded for this clonotype. The chain carries TRBV6-2 or TRBV6-3 and TRBJ2-3; 9 bases map to TRBD2. The CDR3 loop spans 17 amino acids. After removal of 6 bases from V and 5 bases from J, the junction contained 15 bases not matched to a gene. The V gene's germline CDR1 is MNHEY and CDR2 SVGEGT. The CDR3 here is CASSRLAVAGVGDTQYF. In DNA form, the CDR3 reads TGTGCCAGCAGCCGCCTGGCCGTAGCGGGAGTGGGAGATACGCAGTATTTT.

This clonotype was picked up a small number of times. V is TRBV14 and J is TRBJ2-1; a weak D match, TRBD1 (6 bases). Germline CDR1 and CDR2: SGHDN and FVKESK. This CDR3 has 15 residues. V was clipped by 2 bases and J by 3 bases, with 11 bases between them. In DNA, the CDR3 is TGTGCCAGCAGCCAAACAATAGGGGGCTACAATGAGCAGTTCTTC. Translation gives CASSQTIGGYNEQFF.

The table lists this clonotype with many counts. This chain connects TRBV20-1 to TRBJ2-1; the match to TRBD2 covers 10 bases. Trimming at V came to 6 bases and at J to 6 bases, leaving 11 bases not matched to a gene. CDR1 and CDR2 from the germline V gene are DFQATT and SNEGSKA (reference sequence). The CDR3 consists of 15 residues. DNA of the CDR3: TGCAGTGCGCCGGCGGCAAGCGGGAGGGCCAATGAGCAGTTCTTC. Translation: CSAPAASGRANEQFF.

The table lists this clonotype with many counts. The V call is TRBV29-1, the J call TRBJ2-7; 11 nucleotides line up with TRBD2. Germline V gene data show CDR1 as SQVTM and CDR2 as ANQGSEA. The CDR3 has 17 amino acids. Unmatched junction bases numbered 12, after V lost 2 bases and J lost 3 bases. CDR3 loop: CSVESLRPGLAVYEQYF. The CDR3 DNA reads TGCAGCGTTGAAAGCTTAAGACCGGGACTAGCGGTCTACGAGCAGTACTTC.

This clonotype occurred many times. The chain joins TRBV20-1 to TRBJ2-3, with 9 bases identical to TRBD2. Germline CDR1 DFQATT, CDR2 SNEGSKA (reference sequence). The CDR3 contains 14 residues. The J segment lost 3 bases and the V segment lost 2 bases, leaving 3 bases of the junction unmatched. CDR3 region: CSARLAGPTDTQYF. The CDR3 region has the DNA TGCAGTGCTAGACTAGCGGGACCTACAGATACGCAGTATTTT.

This clonotype was detected ten times or more. V and J are TRBV5-1 and TRBJ2-1, with D hard to call. The CDR3 sequence is 17 residues long. Germline CDR1 is SGHRS and CDR2 is YFSETQ. V was shortened by 4 bases and J by 4 bases, with 21 bases between the two germline ends. The CDR3 loop is CASSRTLQPSQYNEQFF. The CDR3 DNA reads TGCGCCAGCAGCAGGACCCTTCAACCGAGTCAATACAATGAGCAGTTCTTC.

About this clonotype itself: A single base separates this from a much larger clone, so it may be a read error. The chain joins TRBV7-9 to TRBJ2-3; D unresolved. The CDR3 covers 14 residues. Germline V gene lookup returns CDR1 SEHNR and CDR2 FQNEAQ (reference sequence). CDR3 nucleotides: TGTGCCAGCAGCTTAGCGGCAGGATCAGATATGCAGTATTTT. Translating gives CASSLAAGSDMQYF.

Note on this clonotype: A much larger clone is a single base away; this may be a read error. This chain connects TRBV27 to TRBJ1-1; D uncertain. CDR1 and CDR2 from the germline V gene are MNHEY and SMNVEV (reference sequence). This CDR3 spans 14 amino acids. Here the CDR3 reads CASNRGSMNTEALF. CDR3 nucleotide sequence: TGTGCCAGCAATCGCGGGAGCATGAACACTGAAGCTCTCTTT.

This clonotype has ten or more counts. The rearrangement links TRBV12-3 or TRBV12-4 to TRBJ2-3; TRBD2 aligns across 11 bases. The CDR3 is 15 amino acids. After removal of 3 bases from V and 6 bases from J, the junction contained 5 bases not matched to a gene. The CDR3 DNA reads as TGTGCCAGCAGTTTTGTAGCGGGAGGGGTCGATACGCAGTATTTT. Protein sequence: CASSFVAGGVDTQYF.

This clonotype was detected only a few times. V gene TRBV6-1 combines with J gene TRBJ1-6; 9 bases align to TRBD1. V lost 8 bases and J lost 9; bases outside the gene matches: 5. Germline CDR1 MNHNS, CDR2 SASEGT. The CDR3 extends over 13 amino acids. CDR3 sequence reads: CASPRDRASPLHF. CDR3 nucleotides: TGTGCCAGCCCTCGGGACAGGGCTTCACCCCTCCACTTT.

This clonotype was observed a handful of times. The J gene is TRBJ2-5, the V gene TRBV6-5, with 12 bases identical to TRBD2. The CDR3 runs to 21 residues. V lost 0 bases and J lost 4; bases outside the gene matches: 18. Germline CDR1 reads MNHEY; CDR2 reads SVGAGI. CDR3 sequence reads: CASSYSTLELAGGYFIETQYF. The CDR3 DNA reads TGTGCCAGCAGTTACTCCACATTGGAGCTAGCGGGAGGGTATTTTATAGAGACCCAGTACTTC.

This clonotype showed up many times. The chain is built from TRBV27 and TRBJ1-2, with D perhaps matching TRBD1 (5 bases). Trimming took 4 bases from V and 3 from J, leaving 9 bases between them. Germline CDR1 and CDR2: MNHEY and SMNVEV (reference sequence). The CDR3 loop spans 13 amino acids. The CDR3 loop is CASSWGGDYGYTF. The CDR3 DNA follows: TGTGCCAGCAGTTGGGGGGGGGACTATGGCTACACCTTC.

This clonotype was recorded many times. This chain joins TRBV7-3 and TRBJ1-1; possibly TRBD1 for D (6 bases). Germline loops: CDR1 SGHTA, CDR2 FQGTGA. The ends were cut back, 1 base at V and 1 base at J, with 22 bases in the middle. The CDR3 length is 19 residues. CDR3 nucleotides: TGTGCCAGCAGCTTAAAGTCCGGGGTGCAGGGGTCGACGAACACTGAAGCTTTCTTT. Its protein is CASSLKSGVQGSTNTEAFF.

Note on this clonotype: A much larger clone lies a single base off, so this may be a read error. The chain is built from TRBV12-5 and TRBJ1-1; a possible D gene is TRBD1 (6 bases). V was cut by 2 bases and J by 1 base, with 14 bases left in between. CDR1 and CDR2 from the germline V gene are LGHNT and FRNRAP. This CDR3 has 16 residues. CDR3 in DNA: TGTGCTAGTGGTTTGATAGTCGCCAGGGGGAACACTGAAGCTTTCTTT. Protein: CASGLIVARGNTEAFF.

CDR3 sequence reads: CAISVYNEQFF. CDR3 nucleotide sequence: TGTGCCATCAGTGTCTACAATGAGCAGTTCTTC. The chain has TRBV10-3 and TRBJ2-1; D unclear. CDR3 size: 11 residues. In germline, CDR1 is ENHRY, CDR2 SYGVKD. V was pared by 4 bases and J by 3 bases, with 1 base between.

The chain has TRBV28 and TRBJ2-7, with 8 bases aligning to TRBD2. In germline, CDR1 is MDHEN, CDR2 SYDVKM. After removal of 1 base from V and 4 bases from J, the junction contained 6 bases not matched to a gene. This CDR3 is 15 amino acids long. CDR3 sequence: CASSLSGLDRYEQYF. In DNA form, the CDR3 reads TGTGCCAGCAGTTTATCGGGACTAGATCGGTACGAGCAGTACTTC. The full variable domain, rest sourced from reference TRBV28 and TRBJ2-7, is DVKVTQSSRYLVKRTGEKVFLECVQDMDHENMFWYRQDPGLGLRLIYFSYDVKMKEKGDIPEGYSVSREKKERFSLILESASTNQTSMYLCASSLSGLDRYEQYFGPGTRLTVT.

This clonotype was found many times. The V call is TRBV20-1, the J call TRBJ2-3; 10 nucleotides line up with TRBD2. This CDR3 is 15 amino acids long. CDR1 and CDR2 (germline): DFQATT, SNEGSKA (reference sequence). With 5 bases clipped from V and 2 bases from J, the junction kept 7 bases outside the gene matches. Here the CDR3 DNA reads TGCAGTGCTCCCGATCTAGCGGGGGTCACAGATACGCAGTATTTT. Translated, it gives CSAPDLAGVTDTQYF.

A note on this clonotype: One end of the junction fails to match germline, which may point to a read error. The rearrangement links TRBV20-1 to TRBJ1-2; 7 bases align to TRBD1. The CDR3 is made up of 13 amino acids. Germline V lookup: CDR1 DFQATT, CDR2 SNEGSKA (reference sequence). CDR3 protein: CSASDRAGGGYAF. DNA of the CDR3: TGCAGTGCTAGTGACAGGGCAGGTGGAGGCTACGCCTTC.

Of note for this clonotype: A much larger clone differs by one base, so this may be a read error. This sequence joins TRBV6-2 or TRBV6-3 and TRBJ2-3; TRBD1 matches at 8 bases. CDR1 is MNHEY and CDR2 is SVGEGT in the germline V gene. Trimming removed 6 bases from V and 0 bases from J; junction bases left unmatched: 8. The CDR3 is 16 residues long. DNA of the CDR3: TGTGCCAGCAGCCGAAGGACAGGGACTAGCACAGATACGCAGTATTTT. Translation: CASSRRTGTSTDTQYF.

This clonotype was counted ten times or more. The rearrangement links TRBV6-5 to TRBJ2-2, with TRBD1 matching 8 bases. V lost 0 bases to trimming and J lost 2 bases; unmatched junction nucleotides: 11. Germline values: CDR1 MNHEY, CDR2 SVGAGI. CDR3 length: 19 amino acids. This chain's CDR3 is CASSYSPDRVSGNTGELFF. Written as DNA, the CDR3 is TGTGCCAGCAGTTACTCCCCGGACAGGGTTTCGGGCAACACCGGGGAGCTGTTTTTT.

The chain joins TRBV24-1 to TRBJ1-1; no firm D call. The CDR3 covers 16 residues. CDR1 is KGHDR and CDR2 is SFDVKD in the germline V gene. V lost 3 bases, J lost 1 base, and 14 bases lay in between. The CDR3 region has the DNA TGTGCCACCAGTGATCCAGAAAAGGACGGGAACACTGAAGCTTTCTTT. Protein product: CATSDPEKDGNTEAFF.

This sequence joins TRBV29-1 and TRBJ1-4; a possible D gene is TRBD1 (5 bases). Trimming shortened V by 1 base and J by 5 bases, and 17 bases separated the two germline ends. Germline CDR1 and CDR2: SQVTM and ANQGSEA. This CDR3 is built from 16 residues. The CDR3 region is CSVEVIGTAINEKLFF. The CDR3 region has the DNA TGCAGCGTTGAAGTGATTGGGACGGCGATAAATGAAAAACTGTTTTTT.